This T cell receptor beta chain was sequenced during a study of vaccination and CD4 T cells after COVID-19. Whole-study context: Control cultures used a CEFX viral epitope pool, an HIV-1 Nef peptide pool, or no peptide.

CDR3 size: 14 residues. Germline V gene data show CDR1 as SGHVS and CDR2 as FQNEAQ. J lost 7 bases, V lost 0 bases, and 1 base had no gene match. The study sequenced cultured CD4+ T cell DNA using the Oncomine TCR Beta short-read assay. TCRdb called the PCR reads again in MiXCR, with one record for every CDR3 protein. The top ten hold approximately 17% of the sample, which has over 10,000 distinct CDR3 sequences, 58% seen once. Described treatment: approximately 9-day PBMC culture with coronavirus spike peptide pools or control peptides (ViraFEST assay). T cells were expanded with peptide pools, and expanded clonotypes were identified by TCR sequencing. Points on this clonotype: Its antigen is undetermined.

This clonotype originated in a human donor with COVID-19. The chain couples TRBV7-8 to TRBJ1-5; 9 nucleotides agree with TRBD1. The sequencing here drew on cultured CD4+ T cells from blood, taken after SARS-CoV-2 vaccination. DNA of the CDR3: TGTGCCAGCAGCTTAGCGACAGGGGGACAGCCCCAGCATTTT. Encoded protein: CASSLATGGQPQHF.